A single sample is the source of the 9 T cell receptor beta chains below, sequenced in a study of shared clonotypes between healthy human individuals. Clones were sequenced by immunoSEQ multiplex PCR, and TCRdb holds only the in-frame ones, with some missing. The table includes roughly 640,000 clones, more than 95% detected once. Sequenced material: naive CD4+ T cells sorted from blood. The subset denotes: CD45RA+ positively selected. These receptor sequences come from a woman aged 30 to 39 in good health.

The chain carries TRBV6-1 and TRBJ1-2; D gene ambiguous. This CDR3 has 13 amino acids. CDR1 MNHNS and CDR2 SASEGT come from the germline V gene. Trimming shortened V by 2 bases and J by 5 bases, and 9 bases separated the two germline ends. DNA for the CDR3: TGTGCCAGCAGTGAAACTAAGAATTATGGCTACACCTTC. Amino acids: CASSETKNYGYTF.

The chain combines TRBV27 with TRBJ2-7; D is possibly TRBD2 (5 bases). The CDR3 has 13 amino acids. Trimming pared 6 bases from V and 3 bases from J, leaving 12 bases between. Germline loops: CDR1 MNHEY, CDR2 SMNVEV (reference sequence). Here the CDR3 reads CASRPRVGYEQYF. CDR3 coding DNA: TGTGCCAGCAGACCGCGGGTGGGCTACGAGCAGTACTTC.

This clone was counted once. CDR3 nucleotide sequence: TGTGCCAGCAGCAACAGGGATTGGTACCAAGAGACCCAGTACTTC. It translates to CASSNRDWYQETQYF. The rearrangement uses TRBV5-4 and TRBJ2-5; tentatively, D is TRBD1 (6 bases). Germline-derived CDR1 and CDR2 are SGHNT and YYREEE (reference sequence). This CDR3 is built from 15 residues. The germline V and J ends were trimmed by 4 bases and 0 bases, with 13 bases remaining between them.

This chain connects TRBV30 to TRBJ2-7; 9 bases line up with TRBD1. This CDR3 spans 14 amino acids. J gave up 5 bases and V 1 base, and 6 bases lay outside the gene matches. CDR1 is GTSNPN and CDR2 is SVGIG in the germline V gene (reference sequence). As DNA, the CDR3 is TGTGCCTGGAGTGCCGGGACAGGGAGCGACGAGCAGTACTTC. Translation: CAWSAGTGSDEQYF.

The genes are TRBV29-1 and TRBJ2-1, with TRBD1 identical over 7 bases. V shed 0 bases and J 6 bases; nucleotides not matched to a gene: 14. In germline, CDR1 is SQVTM, CDR2 ANQGSEA. The CDR3 spans 17 residues. CDR3 coding DNA: TGCAGCGTTGAAGAGAGGGGGCGAATTTGGGACAGCAATGAGCAGTTCTTC. This encodes CSVEERGRIWDSNEQFF.

The J gene is TRBJ1-3, the V gene TRBV28; maybe TRBD1 (6 bases). Looked up from germline, CDR1 is MDHEN and CDR2 is SYDVKM. The CDR3 is 13 residues long. Trimming pared 6 bases from V and 6 bases from J, leaving 12 bases between. In nucleotides, the CDR3 is TGTGCCAGCAGGTCACAGGGTTCAAACACCATATATTTT. Translation gives CASRSQGSNTIYF.

The chain is built from TRBV7-9 and TRBJ1-1; D is ambiguous. CDR3 size: 13 residues. V shed 3 bases and J shed 1 base, with 6 bases lying between them. CDR1 is SEHNR, CDR2 FQNEAQ, per germline (reference sequence). The CDR3 sequence: CASSLEENTEAFF. Here the CDR3 DNA reads TGTGCCAGCAGCTTGGAGGAGAACACTGAAGCTTTCTTT.

This chain uses TRBV29-1 with TRBJ1-2; D is undetermined. With 3 bases removed from V and 6 bases from J, the gap between germline ends came to 2 bases. Germline V gene data show CDR1 as SQVTM and CDR2 as ANQGSEA. The CDR3 sequence is 9 residues long. The CDR3 DNA sequence: TGCAGCGTTGATAATGGCTACACCTTC. Its protein product is CSVDNGYTF.

The rearrangement joins TRBV19 to TRBJ2-7; 11 bases map to TRBD2. After removal of 3 bases from V and 7 bases from J, the junction contained 11 bases not matched to a gene. The germline V gene encodes CDR1 LNHDA and CDR2 SQIVND (reference sequence). The CDR3 covers 16 residues. CDR3 in DNA: TGTGCCAGTAGTATCGGGCGGGGACTAGCGGCTTGGGAGCAGTACTTC. It translates to CASSIGRGLAAWEQYF. Together with reference TRBV19 and TRBJ2-7, the CDR3 gives the full variable domain: DGGITQSPKYLFRKEGQNVTLSCEQNLNHDAMYWYRQDPGQGLRLIYYSQIVNDFQKGDIAEGYSVSREKKESFPLTVTSAQKNPTAFYLCASSIGRGLAAWEQYFGPGTRLTVT.